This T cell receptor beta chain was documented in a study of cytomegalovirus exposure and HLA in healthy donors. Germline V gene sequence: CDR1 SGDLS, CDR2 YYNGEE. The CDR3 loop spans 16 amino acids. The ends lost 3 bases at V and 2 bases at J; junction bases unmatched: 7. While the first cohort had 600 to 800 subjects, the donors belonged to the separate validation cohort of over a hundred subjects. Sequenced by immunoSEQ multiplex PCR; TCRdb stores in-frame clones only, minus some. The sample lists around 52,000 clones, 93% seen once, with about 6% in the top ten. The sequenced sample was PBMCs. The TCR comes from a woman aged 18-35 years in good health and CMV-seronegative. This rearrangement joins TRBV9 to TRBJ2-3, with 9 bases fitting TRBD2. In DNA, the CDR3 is TGTGCCAGCAGCGCAGTCAGCGGGAGGCCCACAGATACGCAGTATTTT. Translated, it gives CASSAVSGRPTDTQYF.